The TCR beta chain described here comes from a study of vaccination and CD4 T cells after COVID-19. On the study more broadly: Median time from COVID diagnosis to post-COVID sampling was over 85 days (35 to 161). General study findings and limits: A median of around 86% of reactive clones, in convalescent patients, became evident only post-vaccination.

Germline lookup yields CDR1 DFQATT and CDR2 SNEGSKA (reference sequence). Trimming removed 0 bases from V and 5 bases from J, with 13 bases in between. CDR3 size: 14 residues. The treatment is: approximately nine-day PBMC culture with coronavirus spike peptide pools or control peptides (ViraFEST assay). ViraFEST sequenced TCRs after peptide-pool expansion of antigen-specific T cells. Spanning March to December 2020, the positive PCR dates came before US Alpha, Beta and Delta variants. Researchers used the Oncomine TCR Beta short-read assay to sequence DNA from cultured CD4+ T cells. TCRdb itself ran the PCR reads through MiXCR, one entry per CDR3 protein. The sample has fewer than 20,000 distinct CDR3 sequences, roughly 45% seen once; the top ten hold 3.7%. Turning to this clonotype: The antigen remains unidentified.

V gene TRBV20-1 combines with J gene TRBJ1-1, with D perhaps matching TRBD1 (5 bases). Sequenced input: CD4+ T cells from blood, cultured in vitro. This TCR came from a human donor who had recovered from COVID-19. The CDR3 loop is CSAREEWAGTEAFF. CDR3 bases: TGCAGTGCTAGAGAGGAATGGGCAGGGACTGAAGCTTTCTTT.